This TCR beta chain was sequenced during a study of human T cells and chemical hapten exposure. With 5 bases removed from V and 3 bases from J, the gap between germline ends came to 17 bases. The CDR3 extends over 16 amino acids. This clonotype occurred a few times. TCRdb ran MiXCR on the RACE reads and lists one entry per CDR3 protein. There are around 250,000 distinct CDR3 sequences in the sample; about 9.4% occur only once, and 2% to 2.5% lies in the top ten. Time point noted: pre-sensitization, week 0. This sample's treatment: therapeutic diphenylcyclopropenone sensitization with weekly scalp DPC.

The material was whole blood, obtained in connection with sensitization to the hapten diphenylcyclopropenone (DPC). This sequence originates from a woman in her thirties or forties with alopecia areata. Some clones in this sample may be carry-over from other donors' samples. The rearrangement links TRBV12-3 or TRBV12-4 to TRBJ1-5; D unclear. The chain's CDR3 is CASSLSPGSSNQPQHF. CDR3 nucleotides: TGTGCCAGCAGTCTATCCCCCGGATCTTCCAATCAGCCCCAGCATTTT.